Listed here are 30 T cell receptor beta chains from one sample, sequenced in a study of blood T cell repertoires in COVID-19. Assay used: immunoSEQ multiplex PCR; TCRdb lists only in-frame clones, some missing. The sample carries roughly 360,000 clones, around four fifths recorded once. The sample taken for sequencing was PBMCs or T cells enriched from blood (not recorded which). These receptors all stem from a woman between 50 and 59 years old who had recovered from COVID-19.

The chain's CDR3 is CASSLQAQPQHF. DNA of the CDR3: TGTGCCAGCAGCTTGCAGGCTCAGCCCCAGCATTTT. V usage is TRBV7-9 and J usage is TRBJ1-5; D ambiguous. From germline, CDR1 is SEHNR and CDR2 FQNEAQ (reference sequence). The V gene lost 3 bases and the J gene lost 6 bases, with 6 bases spanning the gap. The CDR3 has 12 residues.

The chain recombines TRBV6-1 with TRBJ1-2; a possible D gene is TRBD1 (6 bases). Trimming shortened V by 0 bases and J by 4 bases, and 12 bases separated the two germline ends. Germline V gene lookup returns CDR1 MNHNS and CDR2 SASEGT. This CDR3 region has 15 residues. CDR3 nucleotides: TGTGCCAGCAGTGAAGCATACAGGGACGGCTATGGCTACACCTTC. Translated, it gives CASSEAYRDGYGYTF.

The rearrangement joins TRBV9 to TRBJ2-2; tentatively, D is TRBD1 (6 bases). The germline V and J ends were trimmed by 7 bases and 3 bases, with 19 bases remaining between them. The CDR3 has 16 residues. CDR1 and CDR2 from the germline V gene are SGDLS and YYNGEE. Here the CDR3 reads CASGETGGMDTGELFF. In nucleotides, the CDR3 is TGTGCCAGCGGGGAGACAGGAGGAATGGACACCGGGGAGCTGTTTTTT.

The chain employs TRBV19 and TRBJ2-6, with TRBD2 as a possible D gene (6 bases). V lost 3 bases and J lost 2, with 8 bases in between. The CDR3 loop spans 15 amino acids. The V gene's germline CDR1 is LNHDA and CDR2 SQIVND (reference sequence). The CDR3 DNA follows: TGTGCCAGTAGTATTAGGGAGGCTGGGGCCAACGTCCTGACTTTC. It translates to CASSIREAGANVLTF.

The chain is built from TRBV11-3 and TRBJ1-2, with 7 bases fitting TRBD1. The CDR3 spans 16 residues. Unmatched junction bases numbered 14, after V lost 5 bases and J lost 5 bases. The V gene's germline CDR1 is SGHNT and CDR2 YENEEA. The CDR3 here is CASSRKGAGGVYGYTF. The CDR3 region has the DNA TGTGCCAGCAGCCGGAAGGGCGCAGGGGGTGTATATGGCTACACCTTC.

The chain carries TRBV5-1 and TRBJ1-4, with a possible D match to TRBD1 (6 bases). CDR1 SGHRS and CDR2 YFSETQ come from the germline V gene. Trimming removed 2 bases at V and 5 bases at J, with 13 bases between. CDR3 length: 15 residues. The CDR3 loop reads CASSLGAGANEKLFF. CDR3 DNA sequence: TGCGCCAGCAGCTTAGGGGCAGGGGCGAATGAAAAACTGTTTTTT. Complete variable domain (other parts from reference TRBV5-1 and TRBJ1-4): KAGVTQTPRYLIKTRGQQVTLSCSPISGHRSVSWYQQTPGQGLQFLFEYFSETQRNKGNFPGRFSGRQFSNSRSEMNVSTLELGDSALYLCASSLGAGANEKLFFGSGTQLSVL.

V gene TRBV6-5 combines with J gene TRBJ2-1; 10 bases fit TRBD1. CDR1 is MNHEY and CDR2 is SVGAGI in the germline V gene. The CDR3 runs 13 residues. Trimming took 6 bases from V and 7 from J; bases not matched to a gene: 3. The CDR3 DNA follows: TGTGCCAGCAGGGGACAGGGGAGGAATGAGCAGTTCTTC. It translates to CASRGQGRNEQFF.

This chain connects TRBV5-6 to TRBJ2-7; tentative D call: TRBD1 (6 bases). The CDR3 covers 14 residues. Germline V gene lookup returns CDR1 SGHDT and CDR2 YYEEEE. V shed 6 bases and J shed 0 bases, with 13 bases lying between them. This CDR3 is CASIATGPSYEQYF. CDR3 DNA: TGTGCCAGCATCGCGACAGGCCCCTCCTACGAGCAGTACTTC. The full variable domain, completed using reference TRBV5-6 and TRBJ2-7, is DAGVTQSPTHLIKTRGQQVTLRCSPKSGHDTVSWYQQALGQGPQFIFQYYEEEERQRGNFPDRFSGHQFPNYSSELNVNALLLGDSALYLCASIATGPSYEQYFGPGTRLTVT.

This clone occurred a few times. Here the CDR3 DNA reads TGTGCCAGCAGCGAGGGGGTGTCGGAGACCCAGTACTTC. Translated, it gives CASSEGVSETQYF. The rearrangement joins TRBV3-1 (or the pseudogene TRBV3-2) to TRBJ2-5; D perhaps matches TRBD1 (6 bases). The germline V gene encodes CDR1 LGHDT and CDR2 YNNKEL (reference sequence). This CDR3 has 13 residues. Trimming removed 5 bases from V and 5 bases from J, with 12 bases in between.

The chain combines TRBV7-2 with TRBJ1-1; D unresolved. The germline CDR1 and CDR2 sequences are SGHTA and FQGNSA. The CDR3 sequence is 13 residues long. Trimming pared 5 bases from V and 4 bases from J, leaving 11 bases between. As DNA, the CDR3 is TGTGCCAGCAGCCCCACACACCGCACTGAAGCTTTCTTT. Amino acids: CASSPTHRTEAFF.

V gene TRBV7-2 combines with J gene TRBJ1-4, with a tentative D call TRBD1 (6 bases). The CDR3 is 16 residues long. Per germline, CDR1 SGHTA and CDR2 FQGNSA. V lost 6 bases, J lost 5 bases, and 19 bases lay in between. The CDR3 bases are TGTGCCAGCAGTCCGAGGGGGGGAGGATTGAATGAAAAACTGTTTTTT. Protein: CASSPRGGGLNEKLFF.

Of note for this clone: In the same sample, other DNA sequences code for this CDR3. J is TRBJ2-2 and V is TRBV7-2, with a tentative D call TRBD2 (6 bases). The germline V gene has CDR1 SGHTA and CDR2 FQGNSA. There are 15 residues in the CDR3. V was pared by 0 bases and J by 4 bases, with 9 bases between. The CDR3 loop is CASSLAGGVTGELFF. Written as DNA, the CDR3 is TGTGCCAGCAGCTTAGCCGGGGGAGTCACCGGGGAGCTGTTTTTT.

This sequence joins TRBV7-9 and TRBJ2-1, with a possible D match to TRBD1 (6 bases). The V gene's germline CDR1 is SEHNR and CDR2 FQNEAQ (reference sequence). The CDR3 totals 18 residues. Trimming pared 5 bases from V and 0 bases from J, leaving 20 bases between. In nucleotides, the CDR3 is TGTGCCAGCAGCACGGGGACGCAGACAGGCTACTCCTACAATGAGCAGTTCTTC. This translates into CASSTGTQTGYSYNEQFF.

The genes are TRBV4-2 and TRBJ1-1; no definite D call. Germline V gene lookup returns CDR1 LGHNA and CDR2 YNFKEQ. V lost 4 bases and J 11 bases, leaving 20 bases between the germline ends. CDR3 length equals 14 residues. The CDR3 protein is CASSPQVYTMNAFF. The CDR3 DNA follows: TGTGCCAGCAGCCCTCAAGTGTATACAATGAACGCTTTCTTT.

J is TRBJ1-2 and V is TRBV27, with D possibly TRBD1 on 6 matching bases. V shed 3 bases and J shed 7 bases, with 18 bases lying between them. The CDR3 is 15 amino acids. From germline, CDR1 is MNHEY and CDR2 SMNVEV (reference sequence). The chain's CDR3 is CASSFGGVDKSGYTF. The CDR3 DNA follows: TGTGCCAGCAGTTTTGGGGGCGTAGATAAGAGTGGCTACACCTTC.

In DNA, the CDR3 is TGTGCCTGCACCACCTCCGGGGCGGGGGGCTACACCTTC. Translation gives CACTTSGAGGYTF. The chain is built from TRBV30 and TRBJ1-2, with D perhaps TRBD1 (5 bases). CDR1 is GTSNPN and CDR2 is SVGIG in the germline V gene (reference sequence). This CDR3 region has 13 residues. V lost 6 bases and J lost 8, with 19 bases in between.

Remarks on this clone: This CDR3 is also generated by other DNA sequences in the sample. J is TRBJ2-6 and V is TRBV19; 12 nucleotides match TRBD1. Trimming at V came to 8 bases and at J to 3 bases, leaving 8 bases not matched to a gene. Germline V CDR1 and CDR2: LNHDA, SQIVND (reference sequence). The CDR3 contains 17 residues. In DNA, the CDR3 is TGTGCCAGTCGGGGGGACAGGGGGCTTAGTGGGGCCAACGTCCTGACTTTC. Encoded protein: CASRGDRGLSGANVLTF. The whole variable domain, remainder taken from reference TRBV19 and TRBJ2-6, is DGGITQSPKYLFRKEGQNVTLSCEQNLNHDAMYWYRQDPGQGLRLIYYSQIVNDFQKGDIAEGYSVSREKKESFPLTVTSAQKNPTAFYLCASRGDRGLSGANVLTFGAGSRLTVL.

CDR3 bases: TGTGCCAGTTCGGGACAGGGGGAGAAGGGCTACACCTTC. Protein product: CASSGQGEKGYTF. This sequence joins TRBV7-2 and TRBJ1-2, with 11 bases fitting TRBD1. This CDR3 has 13 amino acids. Per the germline V gene, CDR1 is SGHTA and CDR2 is FQGNSA. V shed 9 bases, J shed 8 bases, and the junction held 8 bases outside the gene matches.

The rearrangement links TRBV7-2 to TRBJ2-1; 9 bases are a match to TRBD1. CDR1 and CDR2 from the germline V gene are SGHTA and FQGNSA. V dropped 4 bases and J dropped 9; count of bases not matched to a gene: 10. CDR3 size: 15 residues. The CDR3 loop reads CASSSGTGKGSEQFF. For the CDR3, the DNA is TGTGCCAGCAGCTCCGGGACAGGGAAGGGAAGTGAGCAGTTCTTC.

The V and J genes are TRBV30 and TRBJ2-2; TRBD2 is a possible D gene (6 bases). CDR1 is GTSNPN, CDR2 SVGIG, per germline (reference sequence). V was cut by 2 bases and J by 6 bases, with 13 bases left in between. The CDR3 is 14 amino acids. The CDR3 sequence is CAWSLGGAAGELFF. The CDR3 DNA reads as TGTGCCTGGAGTCTTGGAGGGGCAGCCGGGGAGCTGTTTTTT.

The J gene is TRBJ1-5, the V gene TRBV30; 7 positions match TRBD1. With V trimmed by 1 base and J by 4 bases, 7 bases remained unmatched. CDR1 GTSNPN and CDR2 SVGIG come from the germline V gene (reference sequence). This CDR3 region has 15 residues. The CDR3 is CAWSGRPGGNQPQHF. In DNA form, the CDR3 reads TGTGCCTGGAGTGGGAGGCCAGGGGGGAATCAGCCCCAGCATTTT.

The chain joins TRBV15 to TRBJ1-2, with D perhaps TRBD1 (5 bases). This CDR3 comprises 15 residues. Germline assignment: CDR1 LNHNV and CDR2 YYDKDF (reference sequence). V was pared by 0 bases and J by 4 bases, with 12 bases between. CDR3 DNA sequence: TGTGCCACCAGCAGAGACGGCAGGGATGCCTATGGCTACACCTTC. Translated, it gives CATSRDGRDAYGYTF.

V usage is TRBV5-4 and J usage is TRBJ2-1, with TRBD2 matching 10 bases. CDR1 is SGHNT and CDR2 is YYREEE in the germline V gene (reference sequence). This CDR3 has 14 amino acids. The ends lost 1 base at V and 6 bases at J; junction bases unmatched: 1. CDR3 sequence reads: CASSLTSGINEQFF. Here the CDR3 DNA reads TGTGCCAGCAGCTTGACTAGCGGGATCAATGAGCAGTTCTTC. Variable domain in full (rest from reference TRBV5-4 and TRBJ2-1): ETGVTQSPTHLIKTRGQQVTLRCSSQSGHNTVSWYQQALGQGPQFIFQYYREEENGRGNFPPRFSGLQFPNYSSELNVNALELDDSALYLCASSLTSGINEQFFGPGTRLTVL.

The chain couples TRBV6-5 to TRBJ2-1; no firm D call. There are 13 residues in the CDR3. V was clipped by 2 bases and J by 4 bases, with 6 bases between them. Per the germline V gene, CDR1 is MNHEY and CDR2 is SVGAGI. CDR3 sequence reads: CASSYEQYNEQFF. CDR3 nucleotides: TGTGCCAGCAGTTACGAACAGTACAATGAGCAGTTCTTC.

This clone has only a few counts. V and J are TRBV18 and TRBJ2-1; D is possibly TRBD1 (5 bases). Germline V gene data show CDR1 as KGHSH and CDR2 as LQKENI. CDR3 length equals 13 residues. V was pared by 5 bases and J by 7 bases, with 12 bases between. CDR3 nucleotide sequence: TGTGCCAGCTCATTGACGACAGAGAATGAGCAGTTCTTC. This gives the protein CASSLTTENEQFF.

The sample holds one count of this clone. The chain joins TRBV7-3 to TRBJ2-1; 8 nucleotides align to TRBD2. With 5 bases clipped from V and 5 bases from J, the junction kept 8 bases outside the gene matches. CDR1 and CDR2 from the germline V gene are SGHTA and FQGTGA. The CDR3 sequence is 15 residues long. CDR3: CASSPGLVRDNEQFF. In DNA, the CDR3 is TGTGCCAGCAGCCCGGGACTAGTCCGCGACAATGAGCAGTTCTTC.

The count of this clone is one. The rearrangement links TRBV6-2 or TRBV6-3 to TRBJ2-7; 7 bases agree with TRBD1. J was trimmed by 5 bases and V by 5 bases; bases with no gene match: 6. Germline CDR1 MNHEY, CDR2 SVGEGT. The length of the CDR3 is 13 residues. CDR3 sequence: CASSTLQGNEQYF. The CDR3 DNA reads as TGTGCCAGCAGTACCTTACAGGGGAACGAGCAGTACTTC.

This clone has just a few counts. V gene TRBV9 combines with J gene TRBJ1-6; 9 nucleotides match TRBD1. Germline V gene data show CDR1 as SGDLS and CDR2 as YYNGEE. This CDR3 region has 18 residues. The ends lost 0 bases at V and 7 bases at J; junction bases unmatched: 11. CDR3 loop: CASSVATGTGTGNSPLHF. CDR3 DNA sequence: TGTGCCAGCAGCGTAGCTACCGGGACCGGGACAGGGAATTCACCCCTCCACTTT. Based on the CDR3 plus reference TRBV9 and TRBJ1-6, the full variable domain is DSGVTQTPKHLITATGQRVTLRCSPRSGDLSVYWYQQSLDQGLQFLIQYYNGEERAKGNILERFSAQQFPDLHSELNLSSLELGDSALYFCASSVATGTGTGNSPLHFGNGTRLTVT.

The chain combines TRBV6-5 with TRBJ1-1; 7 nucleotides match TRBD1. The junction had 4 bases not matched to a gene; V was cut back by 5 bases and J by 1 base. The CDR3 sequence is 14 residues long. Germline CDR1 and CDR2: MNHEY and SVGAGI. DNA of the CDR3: TGTGCCAGCAGTCCGACAGGGTGGAACACTGAAGCTTTCTTT. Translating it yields CASSPTGWNTEAFF.

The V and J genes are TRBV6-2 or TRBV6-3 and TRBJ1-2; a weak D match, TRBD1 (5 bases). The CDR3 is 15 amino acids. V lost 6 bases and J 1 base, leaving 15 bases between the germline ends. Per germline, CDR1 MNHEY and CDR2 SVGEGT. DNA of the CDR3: TGTGCCAGCAGCGGGGCGGCAGTTCGTAACTATGGCTACACCTTC. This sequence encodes CASSGAAVRNYGYTF.